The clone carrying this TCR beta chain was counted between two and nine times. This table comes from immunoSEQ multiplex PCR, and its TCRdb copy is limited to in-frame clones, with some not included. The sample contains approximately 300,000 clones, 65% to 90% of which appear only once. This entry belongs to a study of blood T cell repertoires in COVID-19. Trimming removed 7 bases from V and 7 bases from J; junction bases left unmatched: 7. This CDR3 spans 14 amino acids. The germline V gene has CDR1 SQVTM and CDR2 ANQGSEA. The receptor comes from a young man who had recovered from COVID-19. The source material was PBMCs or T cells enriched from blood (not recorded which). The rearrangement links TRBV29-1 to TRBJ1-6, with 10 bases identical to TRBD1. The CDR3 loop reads CSARQGAQNSPLHF. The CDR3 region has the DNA TGCAGCGCTAGACAGGGGGCTCAGAATTCACCCCTCCACTTT. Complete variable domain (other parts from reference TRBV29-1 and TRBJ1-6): SAVISQKPSRDICQRGTSLTIQCQVDSQVTMMFWYRQQPGQSLTLIATANQGSEATYESGFVIDKFPISRPNLTFSTLTVSNMSPEDSSIYLCSARQGAQNSPLHFGNGTRLTVT.